Presented here are 25 T cell receptor beta chains from one specimen sequenced in a study of T cells in Graves' hyperthyroidism and ophthalmopathy. Authors of the study amplified TCR beta CDR3 regions from RNA transcripts. The primer set for the first-round RT-PCR of the TCR CDR3 was HTBI. In TCRdb, the multiplex PCR reads were re-called with MiXCR into one record per CDR3 protein. The sample includes under 500,000 distinct CDR3 sequences, over 12% of them seen just once. The source material was blood. Receptors were obtained from a man between 50 and 59 years old with Graves' ophthalmopathy.

This clonotype was picked up a small number of times. V and J are TRBV14 and TRBJ2-1, with D maybe TRBD2 (5 bases). Germline V gene lookup returns CDR1 SGHDN and CDR2 FVKESK. V was clipped by 4 bases and J by 8 bases, with 21 bases between them. There are 16 residues in the CDR3. CDR3 protein: CASSLRADPGSHEQFF. CDR3 coding DNA: TGTGCCAGCAGCCTTCGAGCGGACCCGGGTTCCCATGAGCAGTTCTTC.

The sample holds many counts of this clonotype. The V gene is TRBV29-1, the J gene TRBJ2-3; 10 bases map to TRBD2. Germline V lookup: CDR1 SQVTM, CDR2 ANQGSEA. The CDR3 runs 15 residues. V shed 6 bases and J 2 bases; nucleotides not matched to a gene: 8. The CDR3 sequence is CSVRYGLAATDTQYF. The CDR3 DNA follows: TGCAGCGTACGATATGGACTAGCGGCCACAGATACGCAGTATTTT.

This clonotype was counted at least ten times. The chain joins TRBV7-9 to TRBJ2-7; 9 bases are a match to TRBD2. The CDR3 runs to 15 residues. The germline gives CDR1 SEHNR, CDR2 FQNEAQ (reference sequence). The trim removed 4 bases at V and 2 bases at J, leaving 6 bases unmatched. This CDR3 is CASSSLAGAAYEQYF. The DNA of the CDR3 is TGTGCCAGCAGCTCCTTAGCGGGAGCAGCCTACGAGCAGTACTTC.

This clonotype has ten or more counts. The rearrangement uses TRBV2 and TRBJ2-7; no firm D call. There are 12 residues in the CDR3. From germline, CDR1 is SNHLY and CDR2 FYNNEI. The V and J ends lost 5 bases and 3 bases respectively, with 8 bases between them. The CDR3 spells CASSPLIYEQYF. CDR3 nucleotides: TGTGCCAGCAGTCCCCTAATCTACGAGCAGTACTTC.

This clonotype showed up many times. This chain uses TRBV30 with TRBJ2-1; maybe TRBD1 (5 bases). The CDR3 has 14 amino acids. Germline CDR1 reads GTSNPN; CDR2 reads SVGIG (reference sequence). The V gene lost 2 bases and the J gene lost 2 bases, with 10 bases spanning the gap. Here the CDR3 reads CAWSIGATYNEQFF. CDR3 nucleotides: TGTGCCTGGAGTATAGGGGCAACCTACAATGAGCAGTTCTTC.

This clonotype was seen many times. The gene calls are TRBV5-1 and TRBJ1-5; TRBD1 aligns across 7 bases. Germline V CDR1 and CDR2: SGHRS, YFSETQ. V trimming: 4 bases; J trimming: 3 bases; junction bases outside the gene matches: 7. The CDR3 length is 15 residues. CDR3 sequence reads: CASSGDRTFNQPQHF. Here the CDR3 DNA reads TGCGCCAGCAGCGGGGACAGAACCTTCAATCAGCCCCAGCATTTT.

This clonotype showed up just a few times. The rearrangement joins TRBV29-1 to TRBJ2-3, with D unclear. The CDR3 consists of 11 residues. Germline loops: CDR1 SQVTM, CDR2 ANQGSEA. V dropped 4 bases and J dropped 6 bases, with 8 bases sitting between them. The CDR3 nucleotides are TGCAGCGTTGGATTAGGCGATACGCAGTATTTT. Translating gives CSVGLGDTQYF.

This clonotype was counted at least ten times. This sequence joins TRBV28 and TRBJ2-3; maybe TRBD2 (6 bases). The V end lost 2 bases, the J end lost 4 bases, and 13 bases lay between the germline ends. Per germline, CDR1 MDHEN and CDR2 SYDVKM. This CDR3 has 15 residues. The CDR3, as DNA: TGTGCCAGCAGTTTAGGAGGGAGACGCCCAGATACGCAGTATTTT. This translates into CASSLGGRRPDTQYF.

This clonotype was counted between two and nine times. The rearrangement joins TRBV25-1 to TRBJ2-1; the D is unclear. From germline, CDR1 is MGHDK and CDR2 SYGVNS. The V end lost 3 bases, the J end lost 0 bases, and 9 bases lay between the germline ends. The CDR3 totals 15 residues. Here the CDR3 DNA reads TGTGCCAGCAGTGACGGACGGAGCTCCTACAATGAGCAGTTCTTC. Its protein is CASSDGRSSYNEQFF.

This clonotype was found many times. The V gene is TRBV11-2, the J gene TRBJ2-5; possible D gene TRBD2, 7 bases. There are 14 residues in the CDR3. The germline gives CDR1 SGHAT, CDR2 FQNNGV. Trimming took 5 bases from V and 5 from J, leaving 15 bases between them. This chain's CDR3 is CASSPWGGWETQYF. CDR3 bases: TGTGCCAGCAGCCCGTGGGGGGGCTGGGAGACCCAGTACTTC.

The rearrangement links TRBV25-1 to TRBJ2-2, with 7 bases aligning to TRBD1. CDR3 size: 16 residues. Germline CDR1 MGHDK, CDR2 SYGVNS. With V trimmed by 7 bases and J by 5 bases, 13 bases remained unmatched. CDR3 in DNA: TGTGCCAGCACCCCACCCGGGACAGCGTTGACCGGGGAGCTGTTTTTT. It translates to CASTPPGTALTGELFF.

This clonotype appeared many times. The chain has TRBV20-1 and TRBJ2-1; TRBD2 agrees at 11 bases. This CDR3 has 15 amino acids. The ends lost 6 bases at V and 8 bases at J; junction bases unmatched: 12. Germline V gene sequence: CDR1 DFQATT, CDR2 SNEGSKA (reference sequence). The chain's CDR3 is CSAGYSGRADYEQFF. CDR3 DNA sequence: TGCAGTGCAGGGTATAGCGGGAGGGCAGATTATGAGCAGTTCTTC.

The genes are TRBV27 and TRBJ1-6; 10 nucleotides match TRBD1. This CDR3 is built from 14 residues. Trimming removed 10 bases from V and 3 bases from J; junction bases left unmatched: 3. Germline values: CDR1 MNHEY, CDR2 SMNVEV (reference sequence). CDR3 protein: CATRTGGYNSPLHF. The DNA for the CDR3 is TGTGCCACCCGGACAGGGGGCTATAATTCACCCCTCCACTTT.

The sample holds many counts of this clonotype. The genes are TRBV5-1 and TRBJ2-6; D gene uncertain. The CDR3 is 17 amino acids. Germline-derived CDR1 and CDR2 are SGHRS and YFSETQ. Trimming pared 6 bases from V and 4 bases from J, leaving 20 bases between. This CDR3 is CASTVVGLGNGANVLTF. CDR3 in DNA: TGCGCCAGCACAGTGGTCGGTTTGGGGAACGGGGCCAACGTCCTGACTTTC. Using reference TRBV5-1 and TRBJ2-6 for the parts outside the CDR3, the full variable domain is KAGVTQTPRYLIKTRGQQVTLSCSPISGHRSVSWYQQTPGQGLQFLFEYFSETQRNKGNFPGRFSGRQFSNSRSEMNVSTLELGDSALYLCASTVVGLGNGANVLTFGAGSRLTVL.

Many counts were recorded for this clonotype. The chain couples TRBV18 to TRBJ1-5; the D is unclear. This CDR3 is built from 13 residues. Germline V gene data show CDR1 as KGHSH and CDR2 as LQKENI. V lost 1 base to trimming and J lost 2 bases, with 3 bases between them. CDR3 in amino acids: CASSPRGNQPQHF. The DNA for the CDR3 is TGTGCCAGCTCACCACGTGGCAATCAGCCCCAGCATTTT.

This clonotype was counted only a few times. The J gene is TRBJ2-5, the V gene TRBV27; possibly TRBD2 for D (6 bases). The CDR3 totals 16 residues. Trimming removed 4 bases at V and 0 bases at J, with 15 bases between. Germline V CDR1 and CDR2: MNHEY, SMNVEV (reference sequence). The CDR3 sequence: CASSSMGGTNQETQYF. The CDR3 DNA reads TGTGCCAGCAGTTCCATGGGGGGTACGAACCAAGAGACCCAGTACTTC.

There are a few counts of this clonotype. V is TRBV7-6 and J is TRBJ2-1; D remains unclear. Trimming removed 5 bases from V and 7 bases from J, with 12 bases in between. CDR3 length: 13 amino acids. The germline V gene encodes CDR1 SGHVS and CDR2 FNYEAQ. The chain's CDR3 is CASSRYEQNEQFF. The CDR3 DNA is TGTGCCAGCAGCCGTTATGAGCAGAATGAGCAGTTCTTC.

The J gene is TRBJ2-5, the V gene TRBV3-1, with a weak D call TRBD1 (5 bases). Germline values: CDR1 LGHDT, CDR2 YNNKEL (reference sequence). This CDR3 contains 14 residues. V was cut by 4 bases and J by 5 bases, with 14 bases left in between. CDR3 DNA sequence: TGTGCCAGCAGCCTATTGGGGTCAGGGGAGACCCAGTACTTC. Encoded protein: CASSLLGSGETQYF.

Ten or more counts support this clonotype. V usage is TRBV29-1 and J usage is TRBJ2-1, with D perhaps matching TRBD1 or TRBD2 (6 bases each). The V gene's germline CDR1 is SQVTM and CDR2 ANQGSEA. V dropped 5 bases and J dropped 3 bases, with 14 bases sitting between them. The CDR3 consists of 14 residues. In DNA, the CDR3 is TGCAGCGTTTTATCGGGGGCTAACTACAATGAGCAGTTCTTC. Its protein product is CSVLSGANYNEQFF.

This clonotype was counted ten times or more. The chain links TRBV29-1 to TRBJ2-3, with 7 bases aligning to TRBD2. CDR1 is SQVTM and CDR2 is ANQGSEA in the germline V gene. V shed 0 bases, J shed 0 bases, and the junction held 6 bases outside the gene matches. The CDR3 has 16 residues. The CDR3 region has the DNA TGCAGCGTTGAAGATCGGTTTAGCGGGAGCACAGATACGCAGTATTTT. Translation: CSVEDRFSGSTDTQYF.

V and J are TRBV7-6 and TRBJ1-4; 9 bases are shared with TRBD1. Trimming removed 5 bases from V and 5 bases from J; junction bases left unmatched: 12. Per the germline V gene, CDR1 is SGHVS and CDR2 is FNYEAQ. The CDR3 spans 17 residues. The CDR3 spells CASSGCSPGTGNEKLFF. For the CDR3, the DNA is TGTGCCAGCAGCGGATGTTCTCCCGGGACAGGGAATGAAAAACTGTTTTTT.

The V call is TRBV20-1, the J call TRBJ2-7; perhaps TRBD1 as D (5 bases). The CDR3 spans 14 residues. Trimming left V 1 base short and J 5 bases short, with 15 bases between. The germline CDR1 and CDR2 sequences are DFQATT and SNEGSKA (reference sequence). CDR3 amino acids: CSARGEQVVHEQYF. CDR3 sequence (DNA): TGCAGTGCTAGAGGAGAACAGGTGGTACACGAGCAGTACTTC.

This clonotype was seen only a few times. The chain joins TRBV5-1 to TRBJ1-3; 9 bases match TRBD1. CDR1 is SGHRS, CDR2 YFSETQ, per germline. J was trimmed by 0 bases and V by 4 bases; bases with no gene match: 8. This CDR3 is built from 17 residues. As DNA, the CDR3 is TGCGCCAGCAGCGGCAGGACAGGGGCTTCCTCTGGAAACACCATATATTTT. Its translation: CASSGRTGASSGNTIYF.

The J gene is TRBJ1-2, the V gene TRBV7-9; D is unresolved. The CDR3 consists of 14 residues. Germline CDR1 reads SEHNR; CDR2 reads FQNEAQ (reference sequence). V was pared by 5 bases and J by 4 bases, with 14 bases between. CDR3 residues: CASSPWEGAYGYTF. The DNA of the CDR3 is TGTGCCAGCAGCCCCTGGGAAGGCGCCTATGGCTACACCTTC.

This clonotype came up many times. V is TRBV7-2 and J is TRBJ2-7; D remains ambiguous. Germline assignment: CDR1 SGHTA and CDR2 FQGNSA. Trimming removed 4 bases from V and 2 bases from J, with 18 bases in between. CDR3 length: 16 residues. The CDR3 protein is CASSSRGSFSTYEQYF. In nucleotides, the CDR3 is TGTGCCAGCAGCTCCCGAGGATCTTTTAGCACCTACGAGCAGTACTTC.